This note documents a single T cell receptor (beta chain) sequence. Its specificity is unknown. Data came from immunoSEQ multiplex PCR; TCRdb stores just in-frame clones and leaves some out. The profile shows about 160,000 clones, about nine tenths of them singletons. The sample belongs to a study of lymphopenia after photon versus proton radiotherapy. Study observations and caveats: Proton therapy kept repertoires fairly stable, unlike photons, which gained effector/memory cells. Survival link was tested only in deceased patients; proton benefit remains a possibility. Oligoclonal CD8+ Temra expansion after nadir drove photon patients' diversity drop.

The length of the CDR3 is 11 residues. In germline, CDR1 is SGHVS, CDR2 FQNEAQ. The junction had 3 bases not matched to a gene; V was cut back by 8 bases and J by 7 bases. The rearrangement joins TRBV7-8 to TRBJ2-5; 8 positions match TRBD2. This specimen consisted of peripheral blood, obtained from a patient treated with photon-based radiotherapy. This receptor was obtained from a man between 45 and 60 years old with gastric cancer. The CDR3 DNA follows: TGTGCCAGCCTCGGGGGGGCGACCCAGTACTTC. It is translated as CASLGGATQYF.